These T cell receptor beta chains were read from a single sample in a study of Tregs in tolerant kidney transplant recipients. Using immunoSEQ multiplex PCR, the repertoire was profiled, and TCRdb retains in-frame clones only, with some absent. The profile shows about 110,000 clones, around 90% of them singletons. The source was CD4+ T cells from blood, collected before the transplant. The receptors shown here come from a human donor who received a combined kidney and bone marrow transplant. The CDR3 runs from the conserved cysteine through the conserved F or W. D genes are given only for firm matches. Some rows mark clone size as missing; the rest say once, few, many or name a class of expanded clone.

V gene,D gene,J gene,clone size,CDR3 protein,CDR3 DNA
TRBV2,TRBD2,TRBJ2-2,.,CASNPREWSGELFF,TGTGCCAGCAACCCGCGGGAGTGGAGCGGGGAGCTGTTTTTT
TRBV7-7,TRBD2,TRBJ2-7,.,CASSLAAGRGPWDEQYF,TGTGCCAGCAGCTTAGCAGCGGGACGGGGCCCCTGGGACGAGCAGTACTTC
TRBV2,.,TRBJ2-7,.,CASSRSGNPAGQYF,TGTGCCAGCAGTCGTTCCGGGAACCCGGCTGGGCAGTACTTC
TRBV19,.,TRBJ2-3,.,CASSKSGVSTDTQYF,TGTGCCAGTAGCAAGTCAGGGGTTTCCACAGATACGCAGTATTTT
TRBV5-1,TRBD1,TRBJ1-2,.,CASSLPGGYGYTF,TGCGCCAGCAGCTTGCCAGGGGGTTATGGCTACACCTTC
TRBV14,.,TRBJ1-2,.,CASSLWGGVKDYGYTF,TGTGCCAGCAGCCTCTGGGGGGGTGTGAAGGACTATGGCTACACCTTC
TRBV5-1,TRBD1,TRBJ1-5,.,CASSLQGQGGDQPQHF,TGCGCCAGCAGCTTACAGGGACAGGGAGGGGATCAGCCCCAGCATTTT
TRBV7-2,TRBD2,TRBJ2-2,.,CASSLRRGGGNTGELFF,TGTGCCAGCAGCTTACGTCGGGGGGGAGGGAACACCGGGGAGCTGTTTTTT
TRBV5-1,TRBD1,TRBJ1-1,.,CASSLGDRDNTEAFF,TGCGCCAGCAGCTTGGGTGACAGGGACAACACTGAAGCTTTCTTT
TRBV4-1,.,TRBJ1-4,once,CASSRKPGATNEKLFF,TGCGCCAGCAGCCGTAAACCAGGTGCAACTAATGAAAAACTGTTTTTT
TRBV9,TRBD2,TRBJ2-1,once,CASSVGLAGYNEQFF,TGTGCCAGCAGCGTAGGCCTAGCGGGCTACAATGAGCAGTTCTTC
TRBV18,TRBD2,TRBJ2-1,.,CASSRTTSGSDEQFF,TGTGCCAGCTCCCGCACGACTAGCGGGAGCGATGAGCAGTTCTTC
TRBV15,TRBD1,TRBJ2-1,.,CATSKRQGAGNEQFF,TGTGCCACCAGCAAAAGACAGGGGGCAGGCAATGAGCAGTTCTTC
TRBV5-1,TRBD1,TRBJ1-1,once,CASSLGDRATEAFF,TGCGCCAGCAGCTTGGGGGACAGGGCCACTGAAGCTTTCTTT
TRBV30,.,TRBJ1-2,.,CAWSSWGPEGYTF,TGTGCCTGGAGTAGTTGGGGGCCGGAGGGCTACACCTTC
TRBV5-1,.,TRBJ2-7,.,CASSLADRYYEQYF,TGCGCCAGCAGCTTGGCCGACAGATATTACGAGCAGTACTTC
TRBV5-1,TRBD1,TRBJ1-2,.,CASSFTGDSGYTF,TGCGCCAGCAGCTTTACAGGGGATTCGGGCTACACCTTC
TRBV6-5,.,TRBJ1-1,.,CASSDRFLGAFF,TGTGCCAGCAGCGACAGGTTCTTAGGAGCTTTCTTT